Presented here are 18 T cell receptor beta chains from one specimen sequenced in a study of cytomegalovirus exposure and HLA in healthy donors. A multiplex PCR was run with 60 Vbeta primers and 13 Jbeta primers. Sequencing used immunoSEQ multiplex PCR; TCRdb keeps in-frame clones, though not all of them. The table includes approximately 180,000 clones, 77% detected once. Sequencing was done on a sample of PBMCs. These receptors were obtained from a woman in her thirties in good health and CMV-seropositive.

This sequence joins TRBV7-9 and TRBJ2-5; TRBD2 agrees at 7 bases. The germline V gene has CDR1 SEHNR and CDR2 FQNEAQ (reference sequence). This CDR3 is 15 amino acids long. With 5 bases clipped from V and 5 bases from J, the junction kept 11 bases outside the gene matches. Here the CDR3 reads CASSGLEREGETQYF. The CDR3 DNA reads TGTGCCAGCAGCGGACTGGAGCGGGAAGGCGAGACCCAGTACTTC.

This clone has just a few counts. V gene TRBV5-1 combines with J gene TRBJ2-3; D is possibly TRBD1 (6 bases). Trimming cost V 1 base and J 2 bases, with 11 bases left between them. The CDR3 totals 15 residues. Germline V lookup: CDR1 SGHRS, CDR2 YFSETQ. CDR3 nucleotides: TGCGCCAGCAGCTTGCAGGGGACCTTCACAGATACGCAGTATTTT. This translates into CASSLQGTFTDTQYF.

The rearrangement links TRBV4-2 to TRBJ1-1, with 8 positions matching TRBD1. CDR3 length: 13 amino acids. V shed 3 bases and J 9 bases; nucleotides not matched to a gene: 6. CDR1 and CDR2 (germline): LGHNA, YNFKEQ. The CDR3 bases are TGTGCCAGCAGCCAGGGGACAGGAACGAAAGCTTTCTTT. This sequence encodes CASSQGTGTKAFF.

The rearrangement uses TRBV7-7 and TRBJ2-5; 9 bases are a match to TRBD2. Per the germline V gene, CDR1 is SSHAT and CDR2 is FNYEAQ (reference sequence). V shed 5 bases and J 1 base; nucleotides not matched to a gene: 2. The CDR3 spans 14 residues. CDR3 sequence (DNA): TGTGCCAGCAGCCCTAGCGGGATCCAAGAGACCCAGTACTTC. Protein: CASSPSGIQETQYF.

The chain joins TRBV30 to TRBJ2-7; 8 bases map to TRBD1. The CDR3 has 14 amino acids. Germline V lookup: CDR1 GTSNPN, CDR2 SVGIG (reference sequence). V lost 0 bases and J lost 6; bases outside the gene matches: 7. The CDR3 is CAWSVKAGGGEQYF. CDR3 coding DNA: TGTGCCTGGAGTGTAAAAGCAGGGGGCGGCGAGCAGTACTTC.

CDR3 sequence reads: CASSPGPGTRLGETQYF. The CDR3 coding sequence is TGCGCCAGCAGCCCGGGTCCGGGGACTAGGCTAGGAGAGACCCAGTACTTC. The rearrangement joins TRBV4-1 to TRBJ2-5, with 8 bases identical to TRBD2. This CDR3 spans 17 amino acids. The germline V gene encodes CDR1 MGHRA and CDR2 YSYEKL. V shed 4 bases, J shed 4 bases, and the junction held 14 bases outside the gene matches.

CDR3 in DNA: TGTGCCAGCAGCAAAGCCCCCGGGACAGGGGAAGATACGCAGTATTTT. As protein: CASSKAPGTGEDTQYF. V and J are TRBV21-1 and TRBJ2-3; TRBD1, the table's D call, lacks a check against the DNA. TRBV21-1 constitutes a pseudogene. The CDR3 covers 16 residues.

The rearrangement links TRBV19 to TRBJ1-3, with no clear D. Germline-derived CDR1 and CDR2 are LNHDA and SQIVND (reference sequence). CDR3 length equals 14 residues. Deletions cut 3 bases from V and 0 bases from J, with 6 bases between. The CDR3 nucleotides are TGTGCCAGTAGTATTAGTGGCTCTGGAAACACCATATATTTT. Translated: CASSISGSGNTIYF.

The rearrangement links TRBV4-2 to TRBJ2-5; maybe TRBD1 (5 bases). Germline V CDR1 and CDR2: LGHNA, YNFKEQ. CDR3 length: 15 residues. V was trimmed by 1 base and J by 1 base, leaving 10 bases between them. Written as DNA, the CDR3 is TGTGCCAGCAGCCAAGTCGGAACAGGCCAAGAGACCCAGTACTTC. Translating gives CASSQVGTGQETQYF.

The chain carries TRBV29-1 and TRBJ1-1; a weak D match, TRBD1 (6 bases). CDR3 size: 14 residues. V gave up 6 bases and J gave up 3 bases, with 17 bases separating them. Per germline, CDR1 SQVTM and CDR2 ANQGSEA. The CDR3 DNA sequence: TGCAGCGTCGCACCAAAAGGGGGTTACACTGAAGCTTTCTTT. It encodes CSVAPKGGYTEAFF.

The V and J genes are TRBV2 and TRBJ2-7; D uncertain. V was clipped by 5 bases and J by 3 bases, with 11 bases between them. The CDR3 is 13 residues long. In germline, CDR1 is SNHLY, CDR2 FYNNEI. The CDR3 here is CASSLPPIYEQYF. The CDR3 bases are TGTGCCAGCAGTCTACCACCAATCTACGAGCAGTACTTC.

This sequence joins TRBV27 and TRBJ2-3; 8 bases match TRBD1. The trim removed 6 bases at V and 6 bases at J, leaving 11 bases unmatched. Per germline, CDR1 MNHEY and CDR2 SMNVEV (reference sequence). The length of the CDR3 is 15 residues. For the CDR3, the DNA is TGTGCCAGCAGCCAATACACAGGGGGTCAGGATACGCAGTATTTT. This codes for CASSQYTGGQDTQYF.

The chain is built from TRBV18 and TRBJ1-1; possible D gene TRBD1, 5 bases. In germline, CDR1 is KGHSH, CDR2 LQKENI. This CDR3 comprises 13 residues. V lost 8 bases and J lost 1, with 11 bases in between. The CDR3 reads CASTFTGNTEAFF. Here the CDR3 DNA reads TGTGCCAGCACGTTTACAGGGAACACTGAAGCTTTCTTT.

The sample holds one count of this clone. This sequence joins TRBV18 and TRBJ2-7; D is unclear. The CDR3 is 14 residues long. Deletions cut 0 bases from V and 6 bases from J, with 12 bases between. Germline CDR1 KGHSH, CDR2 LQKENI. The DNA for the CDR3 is TGTGCCAGCTCACCACCGAATATGGCTGCCGAGCAGTACTTC. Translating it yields CASSPPNMAAEQYF.

CDR3 in amino acids: CASSLRLAGEETQYF. In DNA, the CDR3 is TGTGCCAGCAGTTTGAGACTAGCGGGGGAAGAGACCCAGTACTTC. The chain is built from TRBV5-4 and TRBJ2-5; 12 bases fit TRBD2. Germline loops: CDR1 SGHNT, CDR2 YYREEE (reference sequence). Germline trimming cut 5 bases from V and 3 bases from J; bases unmatched to any gene: 5. The CDR3 runs to 15 residues.

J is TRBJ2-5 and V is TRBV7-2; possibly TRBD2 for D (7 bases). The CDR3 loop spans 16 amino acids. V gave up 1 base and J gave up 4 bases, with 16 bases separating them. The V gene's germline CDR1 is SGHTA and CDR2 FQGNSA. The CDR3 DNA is TGTGCCAGCAGCTTAGAGGGCCGCGGGGGCCGAGAGACCCAGTACTTC. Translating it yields CASSLEGRGGRETQYF.

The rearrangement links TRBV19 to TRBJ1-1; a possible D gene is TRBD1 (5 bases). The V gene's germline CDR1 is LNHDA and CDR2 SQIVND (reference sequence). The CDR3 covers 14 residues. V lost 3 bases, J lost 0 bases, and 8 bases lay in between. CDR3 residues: CASSIGGMNTEAFF. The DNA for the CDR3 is TGTGCCAGTAGTATTGGGGGGATGAACACTGAAGCTTTCTTT.

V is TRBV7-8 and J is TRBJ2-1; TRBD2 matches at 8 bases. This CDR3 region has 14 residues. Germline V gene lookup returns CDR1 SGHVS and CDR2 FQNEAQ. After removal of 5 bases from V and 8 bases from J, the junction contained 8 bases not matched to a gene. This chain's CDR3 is CASSPRGLVHEQFF. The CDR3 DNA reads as TGTGCCAGCAGCCCTCGGGGACTAGTCCATGAGCAGTTCTTC.